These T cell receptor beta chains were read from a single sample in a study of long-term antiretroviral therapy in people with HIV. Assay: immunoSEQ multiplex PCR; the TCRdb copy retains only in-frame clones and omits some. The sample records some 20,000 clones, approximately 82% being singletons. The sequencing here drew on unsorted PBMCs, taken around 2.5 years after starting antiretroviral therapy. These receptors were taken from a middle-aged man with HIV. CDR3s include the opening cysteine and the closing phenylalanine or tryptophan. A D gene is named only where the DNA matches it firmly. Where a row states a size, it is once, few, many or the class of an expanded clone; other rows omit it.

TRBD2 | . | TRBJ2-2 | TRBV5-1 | TGCGCCAGCAGCCAGGGACTAGTCACGAACACCGGGGAGCTGTTTTTT | CASSQGLVTNTGELFF
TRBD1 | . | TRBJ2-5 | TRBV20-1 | TGCAGTGCTCCGACAGGGGGGACCCAGTACTTC | CSAPTGGTQYF
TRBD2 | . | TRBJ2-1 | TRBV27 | TGTGCCAGCAGTTCCGGGACTACCCACAATGAGCAGTTCTTC | CASSSGTTHNEQFF
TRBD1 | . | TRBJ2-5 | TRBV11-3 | TGTGCCAGCAGCTTAGGAAACAGGGGGCTTTCCGATGAGACCCAGTACTTC | CASSLGNRGLSDETQYF
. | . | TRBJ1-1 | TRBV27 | TGTGCCAGCAGTTTATTTGGAACGGGGCCCTCGGGACACCAAGCTTTCTTT | CASSLFGTGPSGHQAFF
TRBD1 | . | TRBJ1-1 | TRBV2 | TGTGCCAGCAGTGACGACAGGACAGGGGACACTGAAGCTTTCTTT | CASSDDRTGDTEAFF
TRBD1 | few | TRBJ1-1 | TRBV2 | TGTGCCAGCAGTGAAGCGCAGGGGGCTGAAGCTTTCTTT | CASSEAQGAEAFF
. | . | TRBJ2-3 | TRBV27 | TGTGCCAGCAGCTCCTTCACAGATACGCAGTATTTT | CASSSFTDTQYF
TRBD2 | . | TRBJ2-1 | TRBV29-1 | TGCAGCGTTGCGAGTAGCGGGGGAAATGAGCAGTTCTTC | CSVASSGGNEQFF
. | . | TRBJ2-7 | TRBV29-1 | TGCAGCGGGACGTTGAACCACGAGCAGTACTTC | CSGTLNHEQYF
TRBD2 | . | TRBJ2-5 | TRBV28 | TGTGCCAGCAGCCAAGCGGGGATGGGGGAGACCCAGTACTTC | CASSQAGMGETQYF
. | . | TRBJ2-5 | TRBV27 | TGTGCCAGCAGTTTACACAGGTACCAAGAGACCCAGTACTTC | CASSLHRYQETQYF
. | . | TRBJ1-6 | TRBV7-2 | TGTGCCAGCGCCAGGAGGGGGAAAAGCTCCTATAATTCACCCCTCCACTTT | CASARRGKSSYNSPLHF
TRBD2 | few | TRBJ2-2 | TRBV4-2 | TGTGCCAGCAGCCCGATAGCGGGGGCCAACACCGGGGAGCTGTTTTTT | CASSPIAGANTGELFF
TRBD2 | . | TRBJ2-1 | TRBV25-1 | TGTGCCAGCCAAAGACTAGCGAACTCGGGCATCAATGAGCAGTTCTTC | CASQRLANSGINEQFF
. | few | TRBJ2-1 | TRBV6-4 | TGTGCCAGCAGTGATGGGATAGGCCACAATGAGCAGTTCTTC | CASSDGIGHNEQFF
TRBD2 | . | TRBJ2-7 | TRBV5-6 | TGTGCCACCAATCCTAGCGGGAGACACCCCGAGCAGTACTTC | CATNPSGRHPEQYF
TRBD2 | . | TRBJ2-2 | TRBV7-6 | TGTGCCAGCAGCCAAGGGGGCCCGCTAGCGGGAGAGGTCGACACCGGGGAGCTGTTTTTT | CASSQGGPLAGEVDTGELFF
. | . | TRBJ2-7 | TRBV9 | TGTGCCAGCAGCCTCCTGGGAATCCCCTACGAGCAGTACTTC | CASSLLGIPYEQYF
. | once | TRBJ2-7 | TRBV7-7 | TGTGCTCCGGAGGGGGGAAGCTCCTACGAGCAGTACTTC | CAPEGGSSYEQYF
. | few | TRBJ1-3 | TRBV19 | TGTGCCAGTAGTATAGACAAGGCAGCTGGAAACACCATATATTTT | CASSIDKAAGNTIYF
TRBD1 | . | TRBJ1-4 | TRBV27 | TGTGCCAGCAGTTTCCGACAGGGAGGTGAAAAACTGTTTTTT | CASSFRQGGEKLFF
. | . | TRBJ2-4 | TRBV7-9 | TGTGCCAGCAGCTTAGCGAGGTTGGACAGCACATTAGCCAAAAACATTCAGTACTTC | CASSLARLDSTLAKNIQYF
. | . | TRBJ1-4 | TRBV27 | TGTGCCAGCAGTCTGGCCCCGTCTGCAACTAATGAAAAACTGTTTTTT | CASSLAPSATNEKLFF
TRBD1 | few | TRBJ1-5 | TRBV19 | TGTGCCAGTAGCCGTTCCGGGACAGGGGGCTTCGGTCAGCCCCAGCATTTT | CASSRSGTGGFGQPQHF
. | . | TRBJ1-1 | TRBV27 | TGTGCCAGCAGTCCGATGTTGGGCACTGAAGCTTTCTTT | CASSPMLGTEAFF
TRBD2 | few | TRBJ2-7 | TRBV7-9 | TGTGCCAGCAGCCCTCGTGGGCTAGCGGGAGTCGAGCAGTACTTC | CASSPRGLAGVEQYF
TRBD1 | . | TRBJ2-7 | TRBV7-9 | TGTGCCAGCAGCCCGTGGGGACAGGGGGCGTGGGAGCAGTACTTC | CASSPWGQGAWEQYF
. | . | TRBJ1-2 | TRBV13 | TGTGCCAGCAGTTTCGACCGCTATGGCTACACCTTC | CASSFDRYGYTF
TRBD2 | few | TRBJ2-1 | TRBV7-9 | TGTGCCAGCAGCTTTAGGACTAGCGGGAACAATGAGCAGTTCTTC | CASSFRTSGNNEQFF
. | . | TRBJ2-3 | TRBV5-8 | TGTGCCAGCAGCTCCGATCAAGGGGCAGATACGCAGTATTTT | CASSSDQGADTQYF
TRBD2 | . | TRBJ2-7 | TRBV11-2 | TGTGCCAGCAGCTTTGGCCAGCGGGAGCTTACCGTAGACGAGCAGTACTTC | CASSFGQRELTVDEQYF
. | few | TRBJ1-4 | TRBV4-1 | TGCGCCAGCAGCCAATGGCGAAATGAAAAACTGTTTTTT | CASSQWRNEKLFF
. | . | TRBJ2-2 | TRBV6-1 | TGTGCCAGCGGGGCTGGAGGAGACACCGGGGAGCTGTTTTTT | CASGAGGDTGELFF
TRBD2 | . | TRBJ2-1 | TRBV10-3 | TGTGCCATCACTGGGACTAGCGCTTACAATGAGCAGTTCTTC | CAITGTSAYNEQFF
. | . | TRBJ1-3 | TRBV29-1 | TGCAGCGTTATTCCGGGACAAGGCATCTTCGGAAACACCATATATTTT | CSVIPGQGIFGNTIYF
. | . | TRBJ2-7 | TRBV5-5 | TGTGCCAGTGGGGGACACCAATCTTACGAGCAGTACTTC | CASGGHQSYEQYF
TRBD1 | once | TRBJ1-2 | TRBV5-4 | TGTGCCAGCAGCGGGGGACAGGGAATTTACACCTTC | CASSGGQGIYTF
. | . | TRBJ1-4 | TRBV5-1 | TGCGCCAGCAAGCCGGCGACCGAGGGGCACGAAAAACTGTTTTTT | CASKPATEGHEKLFF
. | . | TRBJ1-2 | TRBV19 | TGTGCCAGTAGTTGGGGAAGAGACAACTATGGCTACACCTTC | CASSWGRDNYGYTF
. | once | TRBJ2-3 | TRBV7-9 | TGTGCCAGCAGCCCTTGGGACACTGCTAGCACAGATACGCAGTATTTT | CASSPWDTASTDTQYF
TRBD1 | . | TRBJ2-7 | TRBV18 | TGTGCCAGCTCGGGACAGGGTCAATCCGAGCAGTACTTC | CASSGQGQSEQYF
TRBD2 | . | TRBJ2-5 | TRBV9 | TGTGCCAGCAGCGCGACTAGCGGGACCCAAGAGACCCAGTACTTC | CASSATSGTQETQYF